A selection of T cell receptor beta chains follows, all from one sample in a study of cytomegalovirus exposure and HLA in healthy donors. Data came from immunoSEQ multiplex PCR; TCRdb stores just in-frame clones and leaves some out. The sample carries 100,000 to 150,000 clones, approximately 91% recorded once. The specimen was PBMCs. The receptors here all came from a woman under 30 in good health and CMV-seronegative. Each CDR3 is given with its conserved first and last residue. Each record gives: D gene, J gene, clone size, V gene, CDR3 protein, CDR3 DNA. A D gene is named only where the DNA matches it firmly. Some rows have no size entry. The others give once, few or many, or a class for an expanded clone.

>TRBD2|TRBJ2-1|.|TRBV6-5
CASSYSRLASNNEQFF
TGTGCCAGCAGTTACTCGAGACTAGCGAGCAACAATGAGCAGTTCTTC
>TRBD1|TRBJ2-7|.|TRBV25-1
CASSEWGQGYEQYF
TGTGCCAGCAGTGAATGGGGACAGGGTTACGAGCAGTACTTC
>TRBD1|TRBJ2-1|.|TRBV5-6
CASSFGSGTGGNEQFF
TGTGCCAGCAGCTTCGGATCCGGGACAGGGGGCAATGAGCAGTTCTTC
>.|TRBJ2-1|.|TRBV18
CASSPQVGGSSYNEQFF
TGTGCCAGCTCACCACAAGTGGGGGGAAGCTCCTACAATGAGCAGTTCTTC
>.|TRBJ1-2|.|TRBV27
CARPLGTGFANYGYTF
TGTGCCAGACCCTTGGGCACTGGATTCGCTAACTATGGCTACACCTTC
>TRBD2|TRBJ2-7|.|TRBV18
CASSPLAAGDSHEQYF
TGTGCCAGCTCACCCCTCGCGGCGGGAGATAGCCACGAGCAGTACTTC
>TRBD2|TRBJ2-5|.|TRBV4-1
CASSPMITSGGGQETQYF
TGCGCCAGCAGCCCTATGATCACTAGCGGGGGAGGACAAGAGACCCAGTACTTC
>.|TRBJ2-2|.|TRBV27
CASRFVSPVGPTGELFF
TGTGCCAGCAGATTTGTCTCACCGGTGGGGCCCACCGGGGAGCTGTTTTTT
>TRBD2|TRBJ2-1|.|TRBV30
CAWIPLSGKGNEQFF
TGTGCCTGGATCCCCCTTAGCGGGAAAGGGAATGAGCAGTTCTTC
>.|TRBJ1-4|.|TRBV6-5
CASGGGNEKLFF
TGTGCCAGCGGCGGGGGCAATGAAAAACTGTTTTTT
>.|TRBJ1-2|few|TRBV27
CASRSTGYYGYTF
TGTGCCAGCAGATCTACAGGGTACTATGGCTACACCTTC
>.|TRBJ2-2|.|TRBV18
CASSPTPGGAVTGELFF
TGTGCCAGCTCACCTACTCCTGGGGGCGCTGTCACCGGGGAGCTGTTTTTT
>.|TRBJ1-2|.|TRBV7-6
CASTSRSWRVYGYTF
TGTGCCAGCACCTCCCGGTCGTGGAGGGTCTATGGCTACACCTTC
>.|TRBJ2-4|.|TRBV5-4
CASSFGTQNIQYF
TGTGCCAGCAGCTTCGGGACTCAAAACATTCAGTACTTC
>.|TRBJ2-7|.|TRBV5-1
CASSWHGGNEQYF
TGCGCCAGCAGCTGGCATGGGGGCAACGAGCAGTACTTC
>TRBD2|TRBJ2-1|.|TRBV5-1
CASRASGSDEQFF
TGCGCCAGCAGGGCTAGCGGGAGCGATGAGCAGTTCTTC
>.|TRBJ2-7|.|TRBV11-2
CASSLSRTVYEQYF
TGTGCCAGCAGCTTATCTAGGACAGTCTACGAGCAGTACTTC
>TRBD1|TRBJ1-2|.|TRBV20-1
CSATQGGGYTF
TGCAGTGCCACACAGGGGGGTGGCTACACCTTC
>.|TRBJ1-4|.|TRBV25-1
CASSEGWGSEKLFF
TGTGCCAGCAGTGAAGGTTGGGGCAGCGAAAAACTGTTTTTT
>.|TRBJ2-6|.|TRBV7-9
CASSDVVSRTGANVLTF
TGTGCCAGCAGCGATGTGGTTTCGAGAACTGGGGCCAACGTCCTGACTTTC
>.|TRBJ2-7|.|TRBV5-4
CASSLGGGQSPYEQYF
TGTGCCAGCAGCTTAGGGGGGGGTCAGTCCCCCTACGAGCAGTACTTC
>TRBD2|TRBJ2-4|.|TRBV13
CASSASPLSTSWGKNIQYF
TGTGCCAGCAGCGCCAGCCCCCTTTCGACTAGCTGGGGCAAAAACATTCAGTACTTC
>.|TRBJ1-2|few|TRBV4-1
CASSQLVGGGYTF
TGCGCCAGCAGCCAATTAGTCGGGGGAGGCTACACCTTC